These 18 T cell receptor beta chains were sequenced from one sample in a study of blood T cell repertoires in COVID-19. The data were produced by immunoSEQ multiplex PCR, yet TCRdb's version contains in-frame clones alone and is incomplete. Of roughly 200,000 clones listed, around 83% are singletons. Sequencing was carried out using PBMCs or T cells enriched from blood (not recorded which). The receptors here all came from a woman in her 30s who had been exposed to COVID-19.

This chain connects TRBV10-3 to TRBJ1-1; TRBD1 aligns across 7 bases. The germline V gene has CDR1 ENHRY and CDR2 SYGVKD. This CDR3 region has 13 residues. V was pared by 4 bases and J by 3 bases, with 2 bases of the junction left unmatched. The CDR3 sequence: CAISVDRDTEAFF. CDR3 nucleotides: TGTGCCATCAGTGTCGACAGGGACACTGAAGCTTTCTTT.

The chain couples TRBV19 to TRBJ2-3; TRBD2 aligns across 8 bases. Germline lookup yields CDR1 LNHDA and CDR2 SQIVND (reference sequence). This CDR3 spans 17 amino acids. V trimming: 0 bases; J trimming: 3 bases; junction bases outside the gene matches: 8. The CDR3 DNA reads TGTGCCAGTAGTATAGACCTACCGGGACTAGGGACAGATACGCAGTATTTT. Encoded protein: CASSIDLPGLGTDTQYF.

J is TRBJ2-1 and V is TRBV7-2; D call uncertain. V was trimmed by 3 bases and J by 7 bases, leaving 7 bases between them. The germline gives CDR1 SGHTA, CDR2 FQGNSA. The CDR3 runs to 12 residues. The CDR3 nucleotides read TGTGCCAGCAGCTTCCAAGCTAATGAGCAGTTCTTC. Its translation is CASSFQANEQFF.

The rearrangement links TRBV6-5 to TRBJ2-7; D might be TRBD2 (6 bases). With 4 bases removed from V and 4 bases from J, the gap between germline ends came to 17 bases. The CDR3 is made up of 15 amino acids. CDR1 is MNHEY and CDR2 is SVGAGI in the germline V gene. CDR3 sequence (DNA): TGTGCCAGCAGTTCTGGCGATGCGGGGTGGTACGAGCAGTACTTC. It yields the protein CASSSGDAGWYEQYF.

The genes are TRBV10-2 and TRBJ1-2, with 7 nucleotides matching TRBD1. J gave up 1 base and V 5 bases, and 4 bases lay outside the gene matches. CDR1 is WSHSY, CDR2 SAAADI, per germline. The CDR3 runs to 14 residues. CDR3 bases: TGCGCCAGCAGTTTCGGGACAGTTAACTATGGCTACACCTTC. Translation: CASSFGTVNYGYTF.

This clone occurred many times. The V call is TRBV5-5, the J call TRBJ1-5; D is perhaps TRBD1 (5 bases). CDR1 SGHKS and CDR2 YYEKEE come from the germline V gene (reference sequence). Trimming cost V 5 bases and J 9 bases, with 21 bases left between them. The CDR3 is made up of 15 amino acids. The CDR3 sequence is CASSSTGTHVWPQHF. The CDR3 DNA is TGTGCCAGCAGTTCCACTGGGACTCACGTCTGGCCCCAGCATTTT.

This clone occurred once. The J gene is TRBJ1-1, the V gene TRBV7-6; D is unresolved. CDR1 is SGHVS and CDR2 is FNYEAQ in the germline V gene. V lost 4 bases and J 0 bases, leaving 9 bases between the germline ends. The CDR3 extends over 14 amino acids. CDR3 amino acids: CASSSEGVNTEAFF. The CDR3 DNA sequence: TGTGCCAGCAGCTCCGAGGGAGTGAACACTGAAGCTTTCTTT.

This clone was picked up a small number of times. The J gene is TRBJ1-4, the V gene TRBV5-1; D gene ambiguous. The CDR3 has 14 residues. CDR1 SGHRS and CDR2 YFSETQ come from the germline V gene. The V end lost 4 bases, the J end lost 5 bases, and 12 bases lay between the germline ends. CDR3: CASSKSLENEKLFF. In DNA form, the CDR3 reads TGCGCCAGCAGCAAATCCCTCGAGAATGAAAAACTGTTTTTT.

This chain links TRBV2 with TRBJ1-2; D gene ambiguous. Germline loops: CDR1 SNHLY, CDR2 FYNNEI. The CDR3 is made up of 13 amino acids. V lost 0 bases to trimming and J lost 8 bases, with 10 bases between them. DNA for the CDR3: TGTGCCAGCAGTGAAGCGGGGAGTTGGGGCTACACCTTC. Translating gives CASSEAGSWGYTF. Together with reference TRBV2 and TRBJ1-2, the CDR3 gives the full variable domain: EPEVTQTPSHQVTQMGQEVILRCVPISNHLYFYWYRQILGQKVEFLVSFYNNEISEKSEIFDDQFSVERPDGSNFTLKIRSTKLEDSAMYFCASSEAGSWGYTFGSGTRLTVV.

The chain links TRBV7-9 to TRBJ1-6; no clear D. V was clipped by 5 bases and J by 10 bases, with 15 bases between them. From germline, CDR1 is SEHNR and CDR2 FQNEAQ (reference sequence). This CDR3 contains 14 residues. In nucleotides, the CDR3 is TGTGCCAGCAGCCCTACCCACAGAGACTCACCCCTCCACTTT. It translates to CASSPTHRDSPLHF. Full variable domain (outside the CDR3, taken from reference TRBV7-9 and TRBJ1-6): DTGVSQNPRHKITKRGQNVTFRCDPISEHNRLYWYRQTLGQGPEFLTYFQNEAQLEKSRLLSDRFSAERPKGSFSTLEIQRTEQGDSAMYLCASSPTHRDSPLHFGNGTRLTVT.

This clone has more than one count but fewer than ten. The gene calls are TRBV7-6 and TRBJ2-5, with D maybe TRBD2 (6 bases). Trimming cost V 3 bases and J 3 bases, with 14 bases left between them. There are 15 residues in the CDR3. Germline V gene lookup returns CDR1 SGHVS and CDR2 FNYEAQ. CDR3 sequence: CASSFIADVKETQYF. The CDR3 region has the DNA TGTGCCAGCAGCTTTATAGCGGATGTCAAAGAGACCCAGTACTTC.

V gene TRBV7-3 combines with J gene TRBJ1-1; TRBD1 might be the D (5 bases). The CDR3 is made up of 15 amino acids. Trimming left V 6 bases short and J 4 bases short, with 18 bases between. The germline CDR1 and CDR2 sequences are SGHTA and FQGTGA. The chain's CDR3 is CASRDAGQGGTEAFF. In nucleotides, the CDR3 is TGTGCCAGCAGAGACGCGGGGCAGGGCGGCACTGAAGCTTTCTTT.

The chain is built from TRBV12-3 or TRBV12-4 and TRBJ1-1, with a weak D call TRBD1 (6 bases). CDR3 length equals 13 residues. Trimming removed 6 bases from V and 11 bases from J, with 19 bases in between. The CDR3 DNA is TGTGCCAGCAGACCCCTTTTCACAGGGTCGGCTTTCTTT. Encoded protein: CASRPLFTGSAFF.

This clone appeared a single time. The CDR3 sequence: CASSLSPTPVGTAYEQYF. DNA of the CDR3: TGTGCCAGCAGCTTGAGTCCAACTCCGGTAGGCACAGCCTACGAGCAGTACTTC. The V gene is TRBV5-5, the J gene TRBJ2-7, with D unresolved. Deletions cut 1 base from V and 2 bases from J, with 22 bases between. The CDR3 runs to 18 residues. Germline CDR1 is SGHKS and CDR2 is YYEKEE (reference sequence).

The chain couples TRBV6-5 to TRBJ1-5, with TRBD1 matching 7 bases. CDR1 is MNHEY, CDR2 SVGAGI, per germline. The CDR3 has 15 residues. V was clipped by 5 bases and J by 2 bases; unmatched bases: 6. The CDR3 coding sequence is TGTGCCAGCAGTCAACCTGACAGGGGCAATCAGCCCCAGCATTTT. Protein: CASSQPDRGNQPQHF.

This sequence joins TRBV7-2 and TRBJ1-6; weak D call: TRBD1 (5 bases). The CDR3 covers 15 residues. The V end lost 3 bases, the J end lost 8 bases, and 14 bases lay between the germline ends. CDR1 is SGHTA, CDR2 FQGNSA, per germline. CDR3 DNA: TGTGCCAGCAGCTTGGAGGGGTTACCGTATTCACCCCTCCACTTT. Protein: CASSLEGLPYSPLHF.

V and J are TRBV13 and TRBJ1-5; D unclear. The CDR3 consists of 14 residues. V was shortened by 3 bases and J by 8 bases, with 14 bases between the two germline ends. The germline gives CDR1 PRHDT, CDR2 FYEKMQ (reference sequence). The CDR3 sequence: CASSLTASGEPQHF. Written as DNA, the CDR3 is TGTGCCAGCAGCTTGACGGCGTCCGGGGAGCCCCAGCATTTT. The variable domain in full, completed from reference TRBV13 and TRBJ1-5, reads AAGVIQSPRHLIKEKRETATLKCYPIPRHDTVYWYQQGPGQDPQFLISFYEKMQSDKGSIPDRFSAQQFSDYHSELNMSSLELGDSALYFCASSLTASGEPQHFGDGTRLSIL.

This chain joins TRBV4-2 and TRBJ1-4; possible D gene TRBD1, 5 bases. CDR1 LGHNA and CDR2 YNFKEQ come from the germline V gene. The CDR3 has 17 residues. The V end was cut by 3 bases, the J end by 6 bases, with 20 bases between. Here the CDR3 reads CASSHLGEGRVDEKLFF. DNA for the CDR3: TGTGCCAGCAGCCACCTAGGGGAGGGGCGTGTGGATGAAAAACTGTTTTTT.